This TCR beta chain was identified in a study of T-cell memory formation after mild COVID-19. Study-level points and caveats: The pre-infection memory compartment contained some responding clones, suggesting cross-reactive memory joined.

TCRdb itself ran the 5' RACE reads through MiXCR, one entry per CDR3 protein. The table shows about 110,000 distinct CDR3 sequences, with 12% occurring only once. The germline V gene has CDR1 MNHEY and CDR2 SVGAGI. V was clipped by 1 base and J by 3 bases, with 13 bases between them. There are 15 residues in the CDR3. About this clonotype itself: Its antigen is not identified.

This sequence joins TRBV6-5 and TRBJ2-7; weak D call: TRBD2 (7 bases). The sequence was collected from an adult woman who had mild COVID-19 (a few samples of this study predate the infection). Cell type and time point are not known. The source material was PBMCs or a T cell subset sorted from them (not recorded which). DNA of the CDR3: TGTGCCAGCAGTTACTACGGGGGAGGGGGCTACGAGCAGTACTTC. Translation: CASSYYGGGGYEQYF.